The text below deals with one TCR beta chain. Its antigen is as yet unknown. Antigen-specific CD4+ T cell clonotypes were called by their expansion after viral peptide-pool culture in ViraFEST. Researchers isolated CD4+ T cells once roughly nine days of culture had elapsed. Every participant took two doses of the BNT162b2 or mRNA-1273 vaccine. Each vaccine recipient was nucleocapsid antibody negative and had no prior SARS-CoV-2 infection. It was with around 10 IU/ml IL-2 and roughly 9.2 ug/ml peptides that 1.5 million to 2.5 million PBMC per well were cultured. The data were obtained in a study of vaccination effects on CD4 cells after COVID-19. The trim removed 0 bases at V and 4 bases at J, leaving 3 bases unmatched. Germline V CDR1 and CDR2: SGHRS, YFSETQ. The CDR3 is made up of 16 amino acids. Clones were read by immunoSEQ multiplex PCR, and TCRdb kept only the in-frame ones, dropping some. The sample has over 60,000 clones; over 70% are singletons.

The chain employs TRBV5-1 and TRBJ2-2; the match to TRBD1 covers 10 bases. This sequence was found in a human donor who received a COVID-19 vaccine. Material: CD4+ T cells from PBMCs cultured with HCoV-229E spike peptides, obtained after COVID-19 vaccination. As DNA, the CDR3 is TGCGCCAGCAGCTTGGGGGACAGGGGAGGCACCGGGGAGCTGTTTTTT. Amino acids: CASSLGDRGGTGELFF.